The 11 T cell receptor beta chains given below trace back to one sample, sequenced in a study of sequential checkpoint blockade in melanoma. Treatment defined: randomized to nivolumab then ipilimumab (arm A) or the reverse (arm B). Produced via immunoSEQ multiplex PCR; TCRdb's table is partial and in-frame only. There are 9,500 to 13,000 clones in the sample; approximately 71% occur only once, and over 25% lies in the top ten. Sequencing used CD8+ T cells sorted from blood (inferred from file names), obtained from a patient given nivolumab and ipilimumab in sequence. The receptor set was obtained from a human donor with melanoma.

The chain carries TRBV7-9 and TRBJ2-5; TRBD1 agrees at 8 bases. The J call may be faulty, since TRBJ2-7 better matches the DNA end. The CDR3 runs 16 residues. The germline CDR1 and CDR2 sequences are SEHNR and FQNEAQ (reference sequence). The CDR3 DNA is TGTGCCAGCAGCGCCGGACAGGGTAGATCCTTCTACGAGCAGTACTTC. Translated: CASSAGQGRSFYEQYF.

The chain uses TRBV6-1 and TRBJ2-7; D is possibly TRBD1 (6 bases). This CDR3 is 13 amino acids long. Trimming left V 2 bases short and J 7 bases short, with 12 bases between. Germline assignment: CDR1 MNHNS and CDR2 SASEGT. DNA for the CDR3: TGTGCCAGCAGTGAAATAGAACAGGGAGAGCAGTACTTC. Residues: CASSEIEQGEQYF.

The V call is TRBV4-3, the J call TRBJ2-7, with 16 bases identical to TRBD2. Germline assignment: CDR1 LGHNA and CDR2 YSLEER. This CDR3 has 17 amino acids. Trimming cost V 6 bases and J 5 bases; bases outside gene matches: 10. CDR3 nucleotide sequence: TGCGCCAGCAGTCCCGGGACTAGCGGGAGGGCCAACCACGAGCAGTACTTC. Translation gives CASSPGTSGRANHEQYF.

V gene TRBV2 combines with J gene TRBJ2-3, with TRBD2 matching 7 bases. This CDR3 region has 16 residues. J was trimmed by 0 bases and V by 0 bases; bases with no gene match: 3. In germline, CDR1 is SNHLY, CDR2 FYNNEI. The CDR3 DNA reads TGTGCCAGCAGTGAAGCGGGGGGGGTCAGCACAGATACGCAGTATTTT. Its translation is CASSEAGGVSTDTQYF.

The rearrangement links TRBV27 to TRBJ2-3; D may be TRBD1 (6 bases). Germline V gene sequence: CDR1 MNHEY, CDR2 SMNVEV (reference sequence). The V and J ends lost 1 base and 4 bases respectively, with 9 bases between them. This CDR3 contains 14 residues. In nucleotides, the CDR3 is TGTGCCAGCAGTTTATTCAGGGGCCCAGATACGCAGTATTTT. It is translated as CASSLFRGPDTQYF.

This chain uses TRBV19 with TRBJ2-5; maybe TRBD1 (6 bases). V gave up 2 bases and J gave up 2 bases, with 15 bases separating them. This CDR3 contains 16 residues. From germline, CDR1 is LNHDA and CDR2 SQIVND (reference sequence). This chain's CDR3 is CASSILGRGPQETQYF. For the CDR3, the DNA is TGTGCCAGTAGTATATTAGGCAGGGGTCCTCAAGAGACCCAGTACTTC.

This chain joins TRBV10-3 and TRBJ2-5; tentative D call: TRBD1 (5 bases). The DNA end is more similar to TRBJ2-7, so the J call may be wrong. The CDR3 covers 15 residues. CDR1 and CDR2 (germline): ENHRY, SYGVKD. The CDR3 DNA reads TGTGCCATCAGTGAGGGGCAGGGCGAAACCTACGAGCAGTACTTC. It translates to CAISEGQGETYEQYF.

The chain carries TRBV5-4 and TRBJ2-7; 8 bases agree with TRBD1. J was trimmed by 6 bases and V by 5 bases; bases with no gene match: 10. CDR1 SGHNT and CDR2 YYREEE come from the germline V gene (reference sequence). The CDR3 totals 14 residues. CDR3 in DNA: TGTGCCAGCAGAATCGACAGGGGTTTGATCGAGCAGTACTTC. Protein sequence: CASRIDRGLIEQYF.

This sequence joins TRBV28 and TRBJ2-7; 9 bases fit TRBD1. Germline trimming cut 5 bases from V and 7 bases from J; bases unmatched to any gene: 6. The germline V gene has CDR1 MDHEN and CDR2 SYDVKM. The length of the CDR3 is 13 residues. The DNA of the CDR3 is TGTGCCAGCAGTCCACGGACAGGGGATGAGCAGTACTTC. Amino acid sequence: CASSPRTGDEQYF. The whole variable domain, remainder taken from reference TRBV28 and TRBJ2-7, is DVKVTQSSRYLVKRTGEKVFLECVQDMDHENMFWYRQDPGLGLRLIYFSYDVKMKEKGDIPEGYSVSREKKERFSLILESASTNQTSMYLCASSPRTGDEQYFGPGTRLTVT.

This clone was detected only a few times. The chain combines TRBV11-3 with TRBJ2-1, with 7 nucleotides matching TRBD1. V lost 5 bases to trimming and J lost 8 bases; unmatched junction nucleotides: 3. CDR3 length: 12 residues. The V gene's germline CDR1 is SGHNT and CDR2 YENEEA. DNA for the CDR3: TGTGCCAGCAGCGAAGACAGGGATGAGCAGTTCTTC. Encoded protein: CASSEDRDEQFF.

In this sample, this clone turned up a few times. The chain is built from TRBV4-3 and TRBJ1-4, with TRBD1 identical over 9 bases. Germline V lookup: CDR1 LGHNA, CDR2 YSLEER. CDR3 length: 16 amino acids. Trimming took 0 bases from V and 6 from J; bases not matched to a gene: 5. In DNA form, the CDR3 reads TGCGCCAGCAGCCAAGATGGACAGGGGCCGGATGAAAAACTGTTTTTT. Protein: CASSQDGQGPDEKLFF.